The T cell receptor (beta chain) described here comes from a study of OX40 agonist ivuxolimab in advanced cancers. Overall study: Subjects had a mean age of roughly 60 years, with a range of about 20 to 85; roughly 80% were male.

V was shortened by 2 bases and J by 0 bases, with 11 bases between the two germline ends. Germline V gene sequence: CDR1 KGHSH, CDR2 LQKENI. This CDR3 is 16 amino acids long. Sequencing was performed with immunoSEQ multiplex PCR; in TCRdb, only in-frame clones are kept and a portion is missing. Among around 150,000 clones, about 93% were seen once, and the ten largest hold more than 0.9%. The sequence was collected from an adult with an advanced solid tumor such as melanoma, head and neck, liver or kidney cancer. Sequenced material: CD4+ or CD8+ T cells sorted from blood, taken in a trial of the OX40 agonist ivuxolimab. The V and J genes are TRBV18 and TRBJ2-1; D is unresolved. The DNA for the CDR3 is TGTGCCAGCTCACCAAATGGCGAGAGCTCCTACAATGAGCAGTTCTTC. Its translation: CASSPNGESSYNEQFF.